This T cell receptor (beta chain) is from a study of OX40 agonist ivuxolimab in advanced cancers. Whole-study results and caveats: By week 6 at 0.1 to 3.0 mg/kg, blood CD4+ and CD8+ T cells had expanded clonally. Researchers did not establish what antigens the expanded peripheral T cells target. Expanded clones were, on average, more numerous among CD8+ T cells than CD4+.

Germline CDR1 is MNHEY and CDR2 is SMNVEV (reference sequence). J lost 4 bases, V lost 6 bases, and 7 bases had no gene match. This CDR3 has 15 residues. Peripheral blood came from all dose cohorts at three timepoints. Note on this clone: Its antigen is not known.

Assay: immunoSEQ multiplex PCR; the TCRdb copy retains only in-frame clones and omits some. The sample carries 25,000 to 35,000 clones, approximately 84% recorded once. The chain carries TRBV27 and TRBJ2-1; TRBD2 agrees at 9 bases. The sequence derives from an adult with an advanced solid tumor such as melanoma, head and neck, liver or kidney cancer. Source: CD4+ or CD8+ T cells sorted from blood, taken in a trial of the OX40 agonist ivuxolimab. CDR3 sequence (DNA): TGTGCCAGCAGCCTAGCGGGACATACTTACAATGAGCAGTTCTTC. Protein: CASSLAGHTYNEQFF.